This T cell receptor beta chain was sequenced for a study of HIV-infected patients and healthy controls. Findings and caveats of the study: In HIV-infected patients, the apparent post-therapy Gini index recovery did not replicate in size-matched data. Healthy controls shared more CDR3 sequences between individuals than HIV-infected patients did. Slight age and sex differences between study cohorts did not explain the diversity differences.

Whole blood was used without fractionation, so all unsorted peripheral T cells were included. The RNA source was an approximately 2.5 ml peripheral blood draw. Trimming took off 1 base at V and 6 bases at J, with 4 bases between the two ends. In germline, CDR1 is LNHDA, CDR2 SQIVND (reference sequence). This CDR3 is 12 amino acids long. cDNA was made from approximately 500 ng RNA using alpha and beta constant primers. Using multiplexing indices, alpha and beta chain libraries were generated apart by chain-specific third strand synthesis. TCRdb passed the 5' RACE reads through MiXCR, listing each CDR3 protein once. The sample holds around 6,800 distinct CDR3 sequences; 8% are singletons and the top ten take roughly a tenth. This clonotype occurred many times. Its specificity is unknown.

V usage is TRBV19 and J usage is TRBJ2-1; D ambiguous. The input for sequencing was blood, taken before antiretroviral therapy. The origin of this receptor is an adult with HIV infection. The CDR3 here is CASSIGVNEQFF. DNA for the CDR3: TGTGCCAGTAGTATAGGCGTCAATGAGCAGTTCTTC.